This is a list of T cell receptor beta chains from one sample in a study of preoperative IRX-2 immunotherapy in early breast cancer. Profiled with immunoSEQ multiplex PCR; TCRdb holds only in-frame clones, not every one. The sample has about 3,600 clones, 80% seen once; the top ten hold under 6.5%. The source material was tumor tissue, sampled before IRX-2 immunotherapy. The receptor set was obtained from a human donor with breast cancer. CDR3s include the opening cysteine and the closing phenylalanine or tryptophan. Fields, in order: clone size, D gene, J gene, V gene, CDR3 protein, CDR3 DNA. D genes are given only for firm matches. The size entry is marked missing in some rows and otherwise reads once, few, many or a size class.

size: .; D: .; J: TRBJ1-2; V: TRBV28; CDR3: CASSSGRYGYTF; DNA: TGTGCCAGCAGTTCCGGACGCTATGGCTACACCTTC
size: few; D: .; J: TRBJ1-4; V: TRBV6-8; CDR3: CASKQGGEKLFF; DNA: TGTGCCAGCAAACAGGGAGGTGAAAAACTGTTTTTT
size: few; D: TRBD2; J: TRBJ2-2; V: TRBV7-6; CDR3: CASSSSSGITGELFF; DNA: TGTGCCAGCAGCTCCTCTAGCGGGATTACCGGGGAGCTGTTTTTT
size: .; D: .; J: TRBJ1-1; V: TRBV6-8; CDR3: CASSYGSNTEAFF; DNA: TGTGCCAGCAGTTATGGGTCGAACACTGAAGCTTTCTTT
size: .; D: .; J: TRBJ2-3; V: TRBV19; CDR3: CASSTGDGTDTQYF; DNA: TGTGCCAGTAGTACAGGGGACGGCACAGATACGCAGTATTTT
size: few; D: .; J: TRBJ1-2; V: TRBV11-3; CDR3: CASKPLGHRYGYTF; DNA: TGTGCCAGCAAACCCCTGGGCCATCGGTATGGCTACACCTTC
size: .; D: TRBD2; J: TRBJ2-7; V: TRBV14; CDR3: CASSQLAGGPSFVQQYF; DNA: TGTGCCAGCAGCCAATTAGCGGGAGGGCCCTCATTTGTCCAGCAGTACTTC
size: .; D: TRBD1; J: TRBJ2-7; V: TRBV6-8; CDR3: CASSRDSYEQYF; DNA: TGTGCCAGCAGCCGGGACAGCTACGAGCAGTACTTC
size: .; D: TRBD1; J: TRBJ1-5; V: TRBV11-3; CDR3: CASSLHRGPSQPQHF; DNA: TGTGCCAGCAGCTTACACAGGGGGCCTAGCCAGCCCCAGCATTTT
size: large; D: .; J: TRBJ1-2; V: TRBV11-3; CDR3: CASSLVGRTSNYGYTF; DNA: TGTGCCAGCAGCTTAGTAGGACGGACCTCTAACTATGGCTACACCTTC
size: .; D: TRBD2; J: TRBJ2-2; V: TRBV5-1; CDR3: CASSSTSGYTGELFF; DNA: TGCGCCAGCAGTTCGACTAGCGGGTACACCGGGGAGCTGTTTTTT
size: .; D: TRBD1; J: TRBJ1-4; V: TRBV11-3; CDR3: CASSPTGVDEKLFF; DNA: TGTGCCAGCAGCCCGACAGGGGTTGATGAAAAACTGTTTTTT
size: .; D: TRBD1; J: TRBJ1-6; V: TRBV19; CDR3: CASTPDRVGFSPLHF; DNA: TGTGCCAGTACCCCGGACAGGGTCGGATTTTCACCCCTCCACTTT
size: .; D: TRBD2; J: TRBJ2-1; V: TRBV29-1; CDR3: CSVEGLAGRVDEQFF; DNA: TGCAGCGTTGAAGGACTAGCGGGGAGGGTGGACGAGCAGTTCTTC
size: .; D: .; J: TRBJ1-1; V: TRBV18; CDR3: CASSPPYAGGRHTEAFF; DNA: TGTGCCAGCTCACCACCGTACGCGGGGGGGCGACACACTGAAGCTTTCTTT
size: .; D: .; J: TRBJ1-1; V: TRBV12-5; CDR3: CASNLQMNTEAFF; DNA: TGTGCCAGCAATCTCCAGATGAACACTGAAGCTTTCTTT
size: .; D: TRBD2; J: TRBJ2-1; V: TRBV7-7; CDR3: CASSRTSGDNLYNEQFF; DNA: TGTGCCAGCAGCCGGACTAGCGGGGATAACCTTTACAATGAGCAGTTCTTC
size: once; D: .; J: TRBJ2-7; V: TRBV28; CDR3: CASSFPGSLVEQYF; DNA: TGTGCCAGCAGTTTTCCAGGGTCTTTGGTTGAGCAGTACTTC
size: .; D: TRBD2; J: TRBJ2-7; V: TRBV6-8; CDR3: CASSYRSPVGTSGYEQYF; DNA: TGTGCCAGCAGTTACCGAAGCCCCGTCGGGACTAGCGGCTACGAGCAGTACTTC
size: .; D: TRBD1; J: TRBJ1-5; V: TRBV7-1; CDR3: CASSLGTGLHQPQHF; DNA: TGTGCCAGCAGCTTAGGGACAGGGCTACACCAGCCCCAGCATTTT
size: .; D: .; J: TRBJ1-4; V: TRBV18; CDR3: CASSPNLSDGEKLFF; DNA: TGTGCCAGCTCACCGAATCTATCGGACGGTGAAAAACTGTTTTTT
size: once; D: .; J: TRBJ2-1; V: TRBV11-3; CDR3: CASSLIRSPYNEQFF; DNA: TGTGCCAGCAGCTTGATCAGAAGCCCCTACAATGAGCAGTTCTTC
size: .; D: .; J: TRBJ2-7; V: TRBV23-1; CDR3: CASSPNFAGYEQYF; DNA: TGCGCCAGCAGCCCCAATTTTGCGGGCTACGAGCAGTACTTC
size: .; D: .; J: TRBJ2-5; V: TRBV6-8; CDR3: CASSPSQETQYF; DNA: TGTGCCAGCAGTCCCTCACAAGAGACCCAGTACTTC
size: .; D: .; J: TRBJ1-1; V: TRBV28; CDR3: CASSLWKIRTEAFF; DNA: TGTGCCAGCAGTTTATGGAAAATTCGGACTGAAGCTTTCTTT
size: .; D: .; J: TRBJ2-3; V: TRBV28; CDR3: CASSLSRVSDTQYF; DNA: TGTGCCAGCAGTTTATCCAGAGTCTCGGATACGCAGTATTTT
size: once; D: .; J: TRBJ1-2; V: TRBV19; CDR3: CASSKTDYGYTF; DNA: TGTGCCAGTAGCAAGACAGACTATGGCTACACCTTC